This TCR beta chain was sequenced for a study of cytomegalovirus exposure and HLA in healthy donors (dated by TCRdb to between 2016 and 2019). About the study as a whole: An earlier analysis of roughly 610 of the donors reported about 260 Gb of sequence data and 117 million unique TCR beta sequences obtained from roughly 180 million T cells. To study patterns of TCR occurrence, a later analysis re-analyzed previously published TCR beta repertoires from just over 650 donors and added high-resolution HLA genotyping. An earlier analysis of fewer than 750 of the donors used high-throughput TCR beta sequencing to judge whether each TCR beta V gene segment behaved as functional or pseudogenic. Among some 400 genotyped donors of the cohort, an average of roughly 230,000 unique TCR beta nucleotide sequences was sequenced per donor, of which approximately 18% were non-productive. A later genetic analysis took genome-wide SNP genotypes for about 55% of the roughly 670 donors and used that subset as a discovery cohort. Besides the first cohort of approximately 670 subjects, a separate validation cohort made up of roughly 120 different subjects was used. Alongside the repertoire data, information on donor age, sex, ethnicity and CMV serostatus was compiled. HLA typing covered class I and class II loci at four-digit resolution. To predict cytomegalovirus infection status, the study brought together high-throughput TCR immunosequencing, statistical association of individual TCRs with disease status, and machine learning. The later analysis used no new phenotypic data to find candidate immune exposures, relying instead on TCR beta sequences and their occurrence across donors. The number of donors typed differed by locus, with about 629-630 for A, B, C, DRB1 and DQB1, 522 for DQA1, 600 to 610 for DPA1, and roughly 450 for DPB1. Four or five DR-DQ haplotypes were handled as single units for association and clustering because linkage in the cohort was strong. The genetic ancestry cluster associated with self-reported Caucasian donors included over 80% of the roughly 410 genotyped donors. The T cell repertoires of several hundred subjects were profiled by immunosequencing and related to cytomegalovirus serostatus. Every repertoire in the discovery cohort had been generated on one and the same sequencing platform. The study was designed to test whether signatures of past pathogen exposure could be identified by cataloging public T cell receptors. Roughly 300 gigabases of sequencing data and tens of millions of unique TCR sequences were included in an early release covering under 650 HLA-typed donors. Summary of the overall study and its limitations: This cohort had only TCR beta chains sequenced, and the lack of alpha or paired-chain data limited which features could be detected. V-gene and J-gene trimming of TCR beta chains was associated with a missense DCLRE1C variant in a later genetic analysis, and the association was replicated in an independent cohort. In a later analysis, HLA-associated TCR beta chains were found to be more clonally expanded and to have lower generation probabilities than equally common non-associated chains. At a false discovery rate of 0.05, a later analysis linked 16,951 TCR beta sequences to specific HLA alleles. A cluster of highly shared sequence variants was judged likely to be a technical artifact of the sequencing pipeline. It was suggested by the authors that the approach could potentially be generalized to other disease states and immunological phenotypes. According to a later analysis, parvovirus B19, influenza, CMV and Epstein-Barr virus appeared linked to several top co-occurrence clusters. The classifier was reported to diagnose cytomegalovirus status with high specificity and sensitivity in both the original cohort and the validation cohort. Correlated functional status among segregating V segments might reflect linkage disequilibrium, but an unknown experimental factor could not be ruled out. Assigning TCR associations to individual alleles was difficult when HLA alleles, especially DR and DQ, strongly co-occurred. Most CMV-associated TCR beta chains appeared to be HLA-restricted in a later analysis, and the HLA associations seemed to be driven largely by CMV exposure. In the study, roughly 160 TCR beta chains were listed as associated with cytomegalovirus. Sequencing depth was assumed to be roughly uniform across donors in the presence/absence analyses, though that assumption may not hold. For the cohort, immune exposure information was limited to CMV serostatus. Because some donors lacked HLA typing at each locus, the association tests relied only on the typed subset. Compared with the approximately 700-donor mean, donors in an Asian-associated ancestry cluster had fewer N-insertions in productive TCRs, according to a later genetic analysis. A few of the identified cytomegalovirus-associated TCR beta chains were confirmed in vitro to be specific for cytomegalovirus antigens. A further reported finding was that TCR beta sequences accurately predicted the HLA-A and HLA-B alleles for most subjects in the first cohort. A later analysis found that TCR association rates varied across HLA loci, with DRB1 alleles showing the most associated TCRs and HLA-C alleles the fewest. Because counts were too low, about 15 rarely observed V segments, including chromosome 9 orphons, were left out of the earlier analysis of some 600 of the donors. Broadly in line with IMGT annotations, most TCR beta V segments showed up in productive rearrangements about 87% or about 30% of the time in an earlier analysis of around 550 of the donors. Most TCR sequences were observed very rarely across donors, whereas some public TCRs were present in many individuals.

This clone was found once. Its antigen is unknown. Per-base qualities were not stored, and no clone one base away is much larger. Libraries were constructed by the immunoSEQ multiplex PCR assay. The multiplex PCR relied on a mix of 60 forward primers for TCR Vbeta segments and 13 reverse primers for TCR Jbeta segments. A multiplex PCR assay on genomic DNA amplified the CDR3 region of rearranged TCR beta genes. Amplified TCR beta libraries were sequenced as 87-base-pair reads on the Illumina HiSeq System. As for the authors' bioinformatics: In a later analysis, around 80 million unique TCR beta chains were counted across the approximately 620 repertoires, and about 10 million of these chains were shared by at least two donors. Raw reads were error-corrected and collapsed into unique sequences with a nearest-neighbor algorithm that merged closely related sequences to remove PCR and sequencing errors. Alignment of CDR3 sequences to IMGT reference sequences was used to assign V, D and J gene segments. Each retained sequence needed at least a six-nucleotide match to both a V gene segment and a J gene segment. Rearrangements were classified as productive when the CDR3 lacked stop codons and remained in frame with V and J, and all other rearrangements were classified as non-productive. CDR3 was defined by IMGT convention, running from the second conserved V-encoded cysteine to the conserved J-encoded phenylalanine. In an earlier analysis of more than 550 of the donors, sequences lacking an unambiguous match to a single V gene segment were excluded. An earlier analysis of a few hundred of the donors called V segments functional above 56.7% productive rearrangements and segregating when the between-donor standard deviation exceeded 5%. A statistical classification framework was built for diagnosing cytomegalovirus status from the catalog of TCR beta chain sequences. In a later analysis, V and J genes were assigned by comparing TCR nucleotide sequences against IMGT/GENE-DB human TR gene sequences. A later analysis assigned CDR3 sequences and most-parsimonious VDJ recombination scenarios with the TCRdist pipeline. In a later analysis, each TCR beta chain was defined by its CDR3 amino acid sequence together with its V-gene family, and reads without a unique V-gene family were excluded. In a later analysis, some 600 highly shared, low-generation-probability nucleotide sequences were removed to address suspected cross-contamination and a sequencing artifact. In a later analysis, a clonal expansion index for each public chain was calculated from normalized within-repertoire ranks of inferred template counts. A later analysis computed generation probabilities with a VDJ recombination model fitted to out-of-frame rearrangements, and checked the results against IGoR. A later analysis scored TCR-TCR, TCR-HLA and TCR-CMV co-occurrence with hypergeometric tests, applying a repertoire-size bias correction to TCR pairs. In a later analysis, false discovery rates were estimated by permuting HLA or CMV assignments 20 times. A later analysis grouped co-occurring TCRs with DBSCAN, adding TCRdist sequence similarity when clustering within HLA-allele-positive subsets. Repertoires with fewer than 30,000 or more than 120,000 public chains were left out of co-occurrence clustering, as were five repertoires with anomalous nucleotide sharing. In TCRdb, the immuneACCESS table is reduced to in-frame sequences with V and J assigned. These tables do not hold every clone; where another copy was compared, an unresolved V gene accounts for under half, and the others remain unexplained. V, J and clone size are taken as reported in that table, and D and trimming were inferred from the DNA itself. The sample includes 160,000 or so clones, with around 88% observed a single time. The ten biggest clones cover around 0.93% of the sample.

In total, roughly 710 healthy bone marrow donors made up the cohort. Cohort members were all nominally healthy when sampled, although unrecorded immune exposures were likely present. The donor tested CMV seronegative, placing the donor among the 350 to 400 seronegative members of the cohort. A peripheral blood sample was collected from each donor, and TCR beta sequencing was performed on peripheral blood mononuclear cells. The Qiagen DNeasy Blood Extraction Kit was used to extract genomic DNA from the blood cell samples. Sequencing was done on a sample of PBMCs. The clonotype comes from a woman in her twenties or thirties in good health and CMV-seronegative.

The DNA reads TGTGCCAGCAGCTCCGAGCCCTCCTACGAGCAGTACTTC. Its coded protein is CASSSEPSYEQYF. The chain employs TRBV7-9 and TRBJ2-7; too little of a D gene remains to name it. From a lookup of the germline V gene (reference sequence), CDR1 and CDR2 are SEHNR and FQNEAQ. The CDR3 runs 13 amino acids, cysteine and phenylalanine included. Only the CDR3 DNA stays, 39 bases, in frame from base 1. A distance of 7 bases separates the germline ends of V and J, which lose 4 bases and 0 bases respectively.